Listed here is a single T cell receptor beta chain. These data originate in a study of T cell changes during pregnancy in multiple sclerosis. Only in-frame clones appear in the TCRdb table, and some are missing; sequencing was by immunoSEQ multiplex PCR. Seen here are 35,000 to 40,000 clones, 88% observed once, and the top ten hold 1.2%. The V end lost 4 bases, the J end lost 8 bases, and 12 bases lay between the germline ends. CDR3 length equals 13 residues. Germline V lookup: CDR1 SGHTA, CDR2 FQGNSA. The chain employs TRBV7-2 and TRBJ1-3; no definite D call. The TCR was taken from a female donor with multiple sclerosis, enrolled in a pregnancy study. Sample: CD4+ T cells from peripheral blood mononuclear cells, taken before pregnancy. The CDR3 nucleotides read TGTGCCAGCAGCTCGCCGACGCGGGACACCATATATTTT. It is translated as CASSSPTRDTIYF.